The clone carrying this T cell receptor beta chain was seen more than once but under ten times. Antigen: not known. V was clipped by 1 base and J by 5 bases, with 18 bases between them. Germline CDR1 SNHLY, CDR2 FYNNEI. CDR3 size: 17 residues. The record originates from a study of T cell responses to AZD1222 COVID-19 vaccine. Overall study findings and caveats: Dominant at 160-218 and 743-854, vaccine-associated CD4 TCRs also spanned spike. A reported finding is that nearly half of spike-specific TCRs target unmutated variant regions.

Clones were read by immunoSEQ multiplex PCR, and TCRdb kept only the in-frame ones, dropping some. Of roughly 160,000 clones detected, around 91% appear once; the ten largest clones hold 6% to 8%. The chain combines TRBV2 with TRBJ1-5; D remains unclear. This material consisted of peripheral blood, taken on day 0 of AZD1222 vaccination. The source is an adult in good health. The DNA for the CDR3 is TGTGCCAGCAGTGAAGGGACCGAGAGCAGACGGGATCAGCCCCAGCATTTT. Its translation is CASSEGTESRRDQPQHF.